This entry concerns a single TCR beta chain. What it recognizes is unknown. Clones were sequenced by immunoSEQ multiplex PCR, and TCRdb holds only the in-frame ones, with some missing. The sample includes tens of thousands of clones, more than 60% of them seen just once. Prior to sequencing, the ViraFEST assay stimulated PBMC with viral peptide pools, which expanded the antigen-specific CD4+ T cells. Isolation of CD4+ T cells took place after approximately 10 days of culture. Vaccine recipients lacked prior SARS-CoV-2 infection and had negative nucleocapsid antibodies. PBMC were cultured at about 2 million per well with 10 IU/ml IL-2 and 7.5 to 10 ug/ml peptides. Researchers swapped half the medium for IL-2 medium on both days 3 and 7. This record comes from a study of vaccination effects on CD4 cells after COVID-19. Study-level results: Clones that were induced by infection or by vaccine showed marked contraction late after vaccination. Cross-reaction with common cold coronaviruses was seen in only 1 of 255 vaccine-induced clones from healthy vaccinees.

The receptor's source is a human donor who received a COVID-19 vaccine. Sample: CD4+ T cells from PBMCs cultured with SARS-CoV-2 spike peptides, taken before COVID-19 vaccination.

DNA of the CDR3: TGTGCCAGCTCACCGGGACAGGGGGCTACGTGGTCCTACGAGCAGTACTTC. This translates into CASSPGQGATWSYEQYF. The V gene is TRBV18, the J gene TRBJ2-7, with 12 bases matching TRBD1. The CDR3 is 17 amino acids. The V segment lost 3 bases and the J segment 1 base; nucleotides outside the gene matches: 7. Germline V gene data show CDR1 as KGHSH and CDR2 as LQKENI. Supplemented by reference TRBV18 and TRBJ2-7, the full variable domain reads NAGVMQNPRHLVRRRGQEARLRCSPMKGHSHVYWYRQLPEEGLKFMVYLQKENIIDESGMPKERFSAEFPKEGPSILRIQQVVRGDSAAYFCASSPGQGATWSYEQYFGPGTRLTVT.